A single sample gave rise to the 10 T cell receptor beta chains below, sequenced in a study of blood T cell repertoires in COVID-19 (dated by TCRdb to 2019 to 2021). Library preparation employed the immunoSEQ multiplex PCR assay. Here the immuneACCESS table is served through TCRdb, limited to in-frame sequences with V and J called. Missing clones are a known gap in these copies; in checked studies unresolved V genes cover under half, and the rest lacks a known reason. The sample records 250,000 to 300,000 clones, 83% of which are singletons. The ten largest clonotypes hold 3.5% to 5.5% of the sample. What was sequenced was peripheral blood. The receptors here all came from a man in his fifties or sixties who had recovered from COVID-19.

The rearrangement uses TRBV5-1 and TRBJ2-7, with 14 bases fitting TRBD2. The CDR3 has 15 amino acids. Germline V gene sequence: CDR1 SGHRS, CDR2 YFSETQ. V lost 4 bases, J lost 7 bases, and 7 bases stayed unmatched. For the CDR3, the DNA is TGCGCCAGCAGCAGCCTGACTAGCGGGGGGGAGGAGCAGTACTTC. This translates into CASSSLTSGGEEQYF.

This sequence joins TRBV29-1 and TRBJ2-1; possible D gene TRBD2, 6 bases. Germline V gives CDR1 SQVTM, CDR2 ANQGSEA. V lost 8 bases, J lost 7 bases, and 12 bases lay in between. The CDR3 sequence is 11 residues long. CDR3 loop: CSWGGGNEQFF. The CDR3 bases are TGCAGCTGGGGTGGGGGGAATGAGCAGTTCTTC.

This clone was counted a single time. V gene TRBV12-3 or TRBV12-4 combines with J gene TRBJ2-7, with D tentatively TRBD2 (6 bases). The V end was cut by 6 bases, the J end by 7 bases, with 16 bases between. The CDR3 totals 13 residues. Here the CDR3 DNA reads TGTGCCAGCAGGCGAGCCGGGGCGGGAGAGCAGTACTTC. Translated, it gives CASRRAGAGEQYF.

The V call is TRBV7-2, the J call TRBJ2-1, with 7 bases that match TRBD2. With 3 bases clipped from V and 5 bases from J, the junction kept 7 bases outside the gene matches. The CDR3 covers 15 residues. Germline assignment: CDR1 SGHTA and CDR2 FQGNSA. CDR3 in amino acids: CASSFGGSRNNEQFF. The CDR3 DNA reads as TGTGCCAGCAGCTTCGGCGGGAGTCGAAACAATGAGCAGTTCTTC.

The chain joins TRBV5-8 to TRBJ2-5; the D gene is possibly TRBD2 (5 bases). CDR3 size: 16 residues. Germline CDR1 reads SGHTS; CDR2 reads YDEGEE. The germline V and J ends were trimmed by 1 base and 4 bases, with 17 bases remaining between them. CDR3 amino acids: CASSLTRGPAGETQYF. The CDR3 DNA follows: TGTGCCAGCAGCTTGACCCGGGGTCCTGCCGGAGAGACCCAGTACTTC.

Only one count was recorded for this clone. This chain joins TRBV2 and TRBJ2-1, with D maybe TRBD2 (5 bases). The germline V and J ends were trimmed by 8 bases and 9 bases, with 17 bases remaining between them. The CDR3 runs 13 residues. Germline CDR1 SNHLY, CDR2 FYNNEI. The CDR3 DNA sequence: TGTGCCAGCTCGTGGAGGATGAGCAGTGAGCAGTTCTTC. As protein: CASSWRMSSEQFF. The whole variable domain, remainder taken from reference TRBV2 and TRBJ2-1, is EPEVTQTPSHQVTQMGQEVILRCVPISNHLYFYWYRQILGQKVEFLVSFYNNEISEKSEIFDDQFSVERPDGSNFTLKIRSTKLEDSAMYFCASSWRMSSEQFFGPGTRLTVL.

This chain links TRBV15 with TRBJ2-7; TRBD1 matches 8 bases. Trimming at V came to 0 bases and at J to 6 bases, leaving 7 bases not matched to a gene. Germline loops: CDR1 LNHNV, CDR2 YYDKDF (reference sequence). The CDR3 length is 15 residues. CDR3 sequence: CATSRDGTGGVEQYF. The CDR3, as DNA: TGTGCCACCAGCAGAGATGGGACAGGTGGTGTCGAGCAGTACTTC.

The rearrangement joins TRBV3-1 (or the pseudogene TRBV3-2) to TRBJ2-5; D uncertain. Trimming removed 2 bases from V and 5 bases from J, with 12 bases in between. Germline V gene sequence: CDR1 LGHDT, CDR2 YNNKEL (reference sequence). The CDR3 is 14 amino acids. The DNA for the CDR3 is TGTGCCAGCAGCCAATTAACAGTTTGGGAGACCCAGTACTTC. Translating it yields CASSQLTVWETQYF.

V is TRBV28 and J is TRBJ1-5, with D tentatively TRBD1 (5 bases). Trimming pared 8 bases from V and 5 bases from J, leaving 22 bases between. Germline assignment: CDR1 MDHEN and CDR2 SYDVKM. The CDR3 length is 16 residues. The CDR3 protein is CASGRRQGGVDQPQHF. CDR3 bases: TGTGCCAGCGGTCGACGCCAGGGAGGAGTGGATCAGCCCCAGCATTTT.

The chain uses TRBV16 and TRBJ1-2, with unresolved D. There are 15 residues in the CDR3. Germline V gene sequence: CDR1 KGHSY, CDR2 FQNENV. The ends were cut back, 0 bases at V and 0 bases at J, with 8 bases in the middle. CDR3 bases: TGTGCCAGCAGCCAATCGAGAGAGTCTAACTATGGCTACACCTTC. Translating it yields CASSQSRESNYGYTF.